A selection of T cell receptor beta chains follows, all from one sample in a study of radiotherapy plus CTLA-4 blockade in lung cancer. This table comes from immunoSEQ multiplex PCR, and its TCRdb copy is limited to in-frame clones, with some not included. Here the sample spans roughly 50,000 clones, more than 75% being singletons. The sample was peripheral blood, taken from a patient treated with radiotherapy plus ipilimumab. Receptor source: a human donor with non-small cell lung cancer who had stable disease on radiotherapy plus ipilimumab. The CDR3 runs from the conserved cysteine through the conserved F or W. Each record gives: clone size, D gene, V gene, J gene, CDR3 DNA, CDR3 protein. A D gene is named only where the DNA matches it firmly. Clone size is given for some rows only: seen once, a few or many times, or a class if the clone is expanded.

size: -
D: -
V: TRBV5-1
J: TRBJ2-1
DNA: TGCGCCAGCAGCCTATCGATGCGAGCGGGTTACAATGAGCAGTTCTTC
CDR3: CASSLSMRAGYNEQFF

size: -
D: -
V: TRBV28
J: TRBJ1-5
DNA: TGTGCCAGCAGTTTAGGATTGGGTGGGCGTCAGCCCCAGCATTTT
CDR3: CASSLGLGGRQPQHF

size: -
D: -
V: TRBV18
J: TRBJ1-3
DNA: TGTGCCAGCTCGCCCGGACAGTCTGTGATCGGCACCATATATTTT
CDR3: CASSPGQSVIGTIYF

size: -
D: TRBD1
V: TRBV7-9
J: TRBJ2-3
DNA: TGTGCCAGCAGCTTACGTTCGAGGACAGGGTCCACAGATACGCAGTATTTT
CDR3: CASSLRSRTGSTDTQYF

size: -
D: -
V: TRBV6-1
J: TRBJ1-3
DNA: TGTGCCAGCAGTGGAGGGTTCTCTGGAAACACCATATATTTT
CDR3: CASSGGFSGNTIYF

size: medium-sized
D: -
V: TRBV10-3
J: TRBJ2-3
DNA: TGTGCCATCAGTGAGTCCGCAGGGGAGACAGATACGCAGTATTTT
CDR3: CAISESAGETDTQYF

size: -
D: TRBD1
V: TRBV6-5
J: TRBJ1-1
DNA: TGTGCCAGCAGTTACTCGGAGGGGGCAATCGGAGCTTTCTTT
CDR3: CASSYSEGAIGAFF

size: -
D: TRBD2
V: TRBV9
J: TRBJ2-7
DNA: TGTGCCAGCAGCGTGGGAGGGGACTACGAGCAGTACTTC
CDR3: CASSVGGDYEQYF

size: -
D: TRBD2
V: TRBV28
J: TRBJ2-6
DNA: TGTGCCAGCAGTCGGCGGGGGAGTGCTGGGGCCAACGTCCTGACTTTC
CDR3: CASSRRGSAGANVLTF

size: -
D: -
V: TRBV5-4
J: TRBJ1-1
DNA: TGTGCCAGCAGCTTTTCCAGGGTATCCGAAGCTTTCTTT
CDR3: CASSFSRVSEAFF

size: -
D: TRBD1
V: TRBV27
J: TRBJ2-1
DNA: TGTGCCAGCAGTTTCGGGACAGGGGGCAGTTATGAGCAGTTCTTC
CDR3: CASSFGTGGSYEQFF

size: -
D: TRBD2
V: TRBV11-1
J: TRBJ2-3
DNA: TGTGCCAGCAGCTTAGCGGAAGGGACTAGGATGGGTACGCAGTATTTT
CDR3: CASSLAEGTRMGTQYF

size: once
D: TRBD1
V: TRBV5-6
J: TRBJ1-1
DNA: TGTGCCAGCAGCTTAGGACAGGGGGCATTGAACACTGAAGCTTTCTTT
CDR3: CASSLGQGALNTEAFF

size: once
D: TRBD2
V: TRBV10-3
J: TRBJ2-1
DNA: TGTGCCATCAGTGGACTAGCGGGGATAAATCAGCAGTTCTTC
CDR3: CAISGLAGINQQFF

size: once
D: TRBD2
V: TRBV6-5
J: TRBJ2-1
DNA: TGTGCCAGCAGCCAGGGACTAGCGGGAGGGTTTGAGCAGTTCTTC
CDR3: CASSQGLAGGFEQFF

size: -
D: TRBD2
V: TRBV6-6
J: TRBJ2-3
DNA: TGTGCCAGCAGTCCTAGACTAGCGGGAGGTGATACGCAGTATTTT
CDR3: CASSPRLAGGDTQYF

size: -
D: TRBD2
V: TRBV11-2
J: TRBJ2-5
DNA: TGTGCCAGCAGCGTAGGGACTAGCTGGCGGGAGACCCAGTACTTC
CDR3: CASSVGTSWRETQYF

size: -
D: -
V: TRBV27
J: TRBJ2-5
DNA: -
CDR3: CASSFLAGGETQYF

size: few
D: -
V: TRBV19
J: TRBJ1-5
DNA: TGTGCCAGTAGTATACAGGGCGGCAATCAGCCCCAGCATTTT
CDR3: CASSIQGGNQPQHF

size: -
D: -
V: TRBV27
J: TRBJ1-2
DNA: TGTGCCAGCAGTTTAGCCGGGGGATCTGATGGCTACACCTTC
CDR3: CASSLAGGSDGYTF

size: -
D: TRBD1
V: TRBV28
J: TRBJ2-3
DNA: TGTGCCAGCAGCTACAGGGGGACAGGCGCAGATACGCAGTATTTT
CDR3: CASSYRGTGADTQYF

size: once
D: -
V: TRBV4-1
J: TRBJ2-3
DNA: TGCGCCAGCAGCCAAGCAATCGGGCAGGGGATTGGTACAGATACGCAGTATTTT
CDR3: CASSQAIGQGIGTDTQYF

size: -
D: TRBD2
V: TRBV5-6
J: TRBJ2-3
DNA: TGTGCCAGCAGCTTCCCTAGCGGCCCCACAGATACGCAGTATTTT
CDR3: CASSFPSGPTDTQYF

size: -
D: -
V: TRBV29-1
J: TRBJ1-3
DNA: TGCAGCGTTTCCGGGACTGGAAACACCATATATTTT
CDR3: CSVSGTGNTIYF

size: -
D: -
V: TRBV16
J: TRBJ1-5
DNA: TGTGCCAGCAGCCCGACAGGCTGGGGGGGAAATCAGCCCCAGCATTTT
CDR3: CASSPTGWGGNQPQHF

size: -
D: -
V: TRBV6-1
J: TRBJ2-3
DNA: TGTGCCAGCGGCGGTCGGGGTTCAGTAGCAGATACGCAGTATTTT
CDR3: CASGGRGSVADTQYF

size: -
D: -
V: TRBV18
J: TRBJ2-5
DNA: TGTGCCAGCTCACCAAGGCCGCCCCCAGGGACCCAGTACTTC
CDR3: CASSPRPPPGTQYF

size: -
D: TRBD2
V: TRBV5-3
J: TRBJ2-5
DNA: TGTGCCAGAAGCGGGGGACTAGCGGAAGAGACCCAGTACTTC
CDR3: CARSGGLAEETQYF

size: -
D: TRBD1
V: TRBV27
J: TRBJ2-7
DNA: TGTGCCAGCAGTCCCAACCGGGACAGCTACGAGCAGTACTTC
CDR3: CASSPNRDSYEQYF

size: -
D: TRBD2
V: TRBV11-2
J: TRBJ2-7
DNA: TGTGCCAGCAGCCCGAATAGCGGGAGGGTAGACGAGCAGTACTTC
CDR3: CASSPNSGRVDEQYF

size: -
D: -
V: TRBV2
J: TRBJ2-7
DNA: TGTGCCAGCAGCGCAGGGAACGAGCAGTACTTC
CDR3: CASSAGNEQYF

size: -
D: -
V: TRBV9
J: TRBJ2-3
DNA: TGTGCCAGCAGCGTAGGAGTGGGAGCTGGCACAGATACGCAGTATTTT
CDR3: CASSVGVGAGTDTQYF

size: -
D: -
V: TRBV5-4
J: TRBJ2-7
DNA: TGTGCCAGCAGCTGGGGGCGGGCTGGCGGCGAGCAGTACTTC
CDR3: CASSWGRAGGEQYF

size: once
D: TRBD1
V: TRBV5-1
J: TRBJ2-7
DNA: TGCGCCAGCAGCCCCTCGGGACAGAGTTACGAGCAGTACTTC
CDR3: CASSPSGQSYEQYF

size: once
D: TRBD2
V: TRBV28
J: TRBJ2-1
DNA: TGTGCCAGCAGTTCCGGACTAGCGGGACGGGATGAGCAGTTCTTC
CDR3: CASSSGLAGRDEQFF

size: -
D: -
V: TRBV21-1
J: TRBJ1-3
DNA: TGTGCCAGCAGCAAAGTTTGGGCCCGATCTGGAAACACCATATATTTT
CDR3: CASSKVWARSGNTIYF

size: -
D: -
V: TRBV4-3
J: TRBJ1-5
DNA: TGCGCCAGCAGGGACCGGGAAAATAGCAATCAGCCCCAGCATTTT
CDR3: CASRDRENSNQPQHF

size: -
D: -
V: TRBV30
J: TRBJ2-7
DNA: TGTGCCTGGTCCAGCGGAAACTCCTACGAGCAGTACTTC
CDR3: CAWSSGNSYEQYF

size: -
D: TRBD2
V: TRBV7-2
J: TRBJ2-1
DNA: TGTGCCAGCAGCTTTGGACTAGCGGTTTACAATGAGCAGTTCTTC
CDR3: CASSFGLAVYNEQFF

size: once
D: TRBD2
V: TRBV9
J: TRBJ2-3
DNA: TGTGCCAGCAGCGCCGGGACTAGAAACACAGATACGCAGTATTTT
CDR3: CASSAGTRNTDTQYF

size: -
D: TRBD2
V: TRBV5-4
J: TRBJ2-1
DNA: TGTGCCAGCAGCGCGCCCCTAGCGGGAGTAAGTGGGAATGAGCAGTTCTTC
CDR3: CASSAPLAGVSGNEQFF

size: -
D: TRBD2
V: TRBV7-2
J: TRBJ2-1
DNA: TGTGCCAGCAGCTTAGTGCTAGCGGGAGTTGGCGAGCAGTTCTTC
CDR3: CASSLVLAGVGEQFF

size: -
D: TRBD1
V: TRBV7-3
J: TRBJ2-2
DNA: TGTGCCAGCAGTTTTGACAGGGGGCCCGGGGAGCTGTTTTTT
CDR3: CASSFDRGPGELFF

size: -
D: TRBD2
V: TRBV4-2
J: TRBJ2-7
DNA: TGTGCCAGCAGCCCCGGTGATAGCGGGACCTACGAGCAGTACTTC
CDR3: CASSPGDSGTYEQYF

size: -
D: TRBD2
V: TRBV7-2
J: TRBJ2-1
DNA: TGTGCCAGCAGCTTAGTGGCGGGACTAGCGGGAGGGTTGAATGAGCAGTTCTTC
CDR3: CASSLVAGLAGGLNEQFF

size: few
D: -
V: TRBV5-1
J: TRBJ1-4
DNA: TGCGCCAGCAGCTCCCTAGGAGGGGCAAATGAAAAACTGTTTTTT
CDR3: CASSSLGGANEKLFF

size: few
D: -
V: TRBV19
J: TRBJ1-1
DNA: TGTGCCAGTAGGTACGGGAACACTGAAGCTTTCTTT
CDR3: CASRYGNTEAFF

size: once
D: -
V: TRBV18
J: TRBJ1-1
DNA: TGTGCCAGCTCACCTTCGGCAGGGGTGGGAAAGGGGACTGAAGCTTTCTTT
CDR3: CASSPSAGVGKGTEAFF

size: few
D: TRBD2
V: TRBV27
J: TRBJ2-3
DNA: TGTGCCAGCAGTTTGAAGGGAGGGTTCACAGATACGCAGTATTTT
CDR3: CASSLKGGFTDTQYF

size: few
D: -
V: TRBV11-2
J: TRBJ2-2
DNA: TGTGCCAGCAGCAAATTAAATATACAACCCGGGGAGCTGTTTTTT
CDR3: CASSKLNIQPGELFF

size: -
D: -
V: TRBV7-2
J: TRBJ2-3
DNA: TGTGCCAGCAGCTTAGGACTGAGCACAGATACGCAGTATTTT
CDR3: CASSLGLSTDTQYF

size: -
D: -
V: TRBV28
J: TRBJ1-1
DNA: TGTGCCAGCAGTTTATGGGGGGAGGGAGGGAACACTGAAGCTTTCTTT
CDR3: CASSLWGEGGNTEAFF

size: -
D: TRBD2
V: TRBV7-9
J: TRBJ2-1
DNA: TGTGCCAGCAGCCTAGGGACTAGCATAGACAATGAGCAGTTCTTC
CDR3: CASSLGTSIDNEQFF

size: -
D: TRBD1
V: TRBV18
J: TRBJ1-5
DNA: TGTGCCAGCTCACCCCTTGACAGGGGGGTCAATCAGCCCCAGCATTTT
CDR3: CASSPLDRGVNQPQHF

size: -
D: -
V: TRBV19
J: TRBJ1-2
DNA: TGTGCCAGTAACGGGGAGAGCTATGGCTACACCTTC
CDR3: CASNGESYGYTF

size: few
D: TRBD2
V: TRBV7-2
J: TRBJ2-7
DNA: TGTGCCAGCAGCTTAGGACTAGCCCGCTCCTACGAGCAGTACTTC
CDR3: CASSLGLARSYEQYF

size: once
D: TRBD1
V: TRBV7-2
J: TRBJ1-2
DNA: TGTGCCAGCAGCTCTCTCGGGACAGCACTCTATGGCTACACCTTC
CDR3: CASSSLGTALYGYTF

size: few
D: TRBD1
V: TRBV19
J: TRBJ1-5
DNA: TGTGCCAGTAGTAGAATGACAGGGGGAAATCAGCCCCAGCATTTT
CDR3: CASSRMTGGNQPQHF

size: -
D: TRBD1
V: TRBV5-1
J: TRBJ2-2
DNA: TGCGCCAGCAGCAACCGGGACAGGGTCCCCGGGGAGCTGTTTTTT
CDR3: CASSNRDRVPGELFF

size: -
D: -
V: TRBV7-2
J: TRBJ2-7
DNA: TGTGCCAGCAGCTTACAGGGGCTGGGTGGATTGGGGTACGAGCAGTACTTC
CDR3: CASSLQGLGGLGYEQYF